The following is a T cell receptor (beta chain) sequence with its context. It lacks a known antigen. One base away there is no much larger clone; base qualities are not given. The data derive from a study of cytomegalovirus exposure and HLA in healthy donors (dated by TCRdb to 2016 to 2017). About the full investigation: According to an earlier analysis of around 600 of the donors, about 179 million T cells yielded over 90 million unique TCR beta sequences and 250 to 350 Gb of sequence data. All discovery cohort repertoires had been generated on a single sequencing platform. Alongside the repertoire data, information on donor age, sex, ethnicity and CMV serostatus was compiled. In addition to the first cohort of hundreds of subjects, a separate validation cohort of about 120 different subjects was used. Rather than drawing on any new phenotypic data, the later analysis identified candidate immune exposures from TCR beta sequences and the way those sequences occurred across donors. About 300 gigabases of sequencing data and around 90 million unique TCR sequences made up an early release that covered several hundred HLA-typed donors. A few DR-DQ haplotypes were handled as single units for association and clustering because linkage in the cohort was strong. Among roughly 370 genotyped donors of the cohort, an average of 235,054 unique TCR beta nucleotide sequences were sequenced per donor, roughly 18% of them non-productive. To study patterns of TCR occurrence, a later analysis re-analyzed previously published TCR beta repertoires from 600 to 750 donors and added high-resolution HLA genotyping. HLA typing included class I and class II loci at four-digit resolution. The study used immunosequencing to profile the T cell repertoires of about 670 subjects and linked those repertoires to cytomegalovirus serostatus. The number of donors typed differed by locus, with roughly 629-640 for A, B, C, DRB1 and DQB1, around 500 for DQA1, some 570 for DPA1, and some 440 for DPB1. To predict cytomegalovirus infection status, the study combined high-throughput TCR immunosequencing, statistical association of individual TCRs with disease status, and machine learning. A later genetic analysis took genome-wide SNP genotypes for about 65% of the roughly 670 donors and used that subset as a discovery cohort. To decide whether each TCR beta V gene segment behaved as functional or pseudogenic, an earlier analysis of approximately 600 of the donors relied on high-throughput TCR beta sequencing. Of the approximately 400 genotyped donors, over 65% fell in the genetic ancestry cluster associated with self-reported Caucasian donors. The study aimed to test whether cataloging public T cell receptors could reveal signatures of past pathogen exposure.

The cohort consisted of 600 or so healthy bone marrow donors. At the time of sampling, every cohort member was nominally healthy, though immune exposures that went unrecorded were likely present. The donor tested CMV seronegative and was one of the 352 seronegative cohort members. Every donor gave a peripheral blood sample, and the peripheral blood mononuclear cells from that sample were used for TCR beta sequencing. The Qiagen DNeasy Blood Extraction Kit was used to extract genomic DNA from the blood cell samples. Here is what the overall study found, with its caveats: In a later analysis, most CMV-associated TCR beta chains were found to appear HLA-restricted, with HLA associations seemingly driven largely by CMV exposure. A further reported finding was that TCR beta sequences accurately predicted the HLA-A and HLA-B alleles for most subjects in the first cohort. Only TCR beta chains were sequenced in this cohort, and the absence of alpha or paired-chain data limited detectable features. An earlier analysis of 587 of the donors showed that most TCR beta V segments appeared in productive rearrangements either about 90% or about 30% of the time, which broadly matched IMGT annotations. Linkage disequilibrium might explain the correlated functional status among segregating V segments, but an unknown experimental factor could not be excluded. A later analysis reported that several top co-occurrence clusters appeared linked to parvovirus B19, influenza, CMV and Epstein-Barr virus. The only immune exposure information available for the cohort was CMV serostatus. About 17 rarely observed V segments, including chromosome 9 orphons, were excluded from the earlier analysis of a few hundred of the donors because counts were too low. In the study, 150 to 200 TCR beta chains were listed as associated with cytomegalovirus. According to the authors, the approach could potentially be generalized to other disease states and immunological phenotypes. Most TCR sequences were seen in very few donors, while some public TCRs were found in many individuals. The presence/absence analyses assumed that sequencing depth was roughly uniform across donors, and that assumption may not be true. An association between a missense DCLRE1C variant and V-gene and J-gene trimming of TCR beta chains was found in a later genetic analysis and replicated in an independent cohort. In a later analysis, TCR association rates were found to vary across HLA loci, with the most associated TCRs seen for DRB1 alleles and the fewest for HLA-C alleles. The classifier was reported to diagnose cytomegalovirus status with high specificity and sensitivity in both the original cohort and the validation cohort. In a later analysis, HLA-associated TCR beta chains were found to be more clonally expanded and to have lower generation probabilities than equally common non-associated chains. A group of highly shared sequence variants was considered likely to be a technical artifact of the sequencing pipeline. A few of the identified cytomegalovirus-associated TCR beta chains were confirmed in vitro to be specific for cytomegalovirus antigens. Specific HLA alleles were associated with over 15,000 TCR beta sequences at a false discovery rate of 0.05 in a later analysis. A later genetic analysis reported fewer N-insertions in productive TCRs among donors in an Asian-associated ancestry cluster than the roughly 620-donor mean. When HLA alleles, especially DR and DQ, strongly co-occurred, TCR associations were difficult to assign to individual alleles. Because some donors lacked HLA typing at each locus, the association tests relied only on the typed subset.

Libraries were prepared through the immunoSEQ multiplex PCR assay. For the multiplex PCR, a mixture combining 60 forward primers for TCR Vbeta segments and 13 reverse primers for TCR Jbeta segments was used. The CDR3 region of rearranged TCR beta genes was amplified from genomic DNA by a multiplex PCR assay. The amplified TCR beta libraries were sequenced on the Illumina HiSeq System as 87-base-pair reads. The original methods were these. A later analysis tallied approximately 87 million unique TCR beta chains across the approximately 670 repertoires, and approximately 12 million of those chains were shared by two or more donors. To remove PCR and sequencing errors, raw reads were error-corrected and collapsed into unique sequences using a nearest-neighbor algorithm that merged closely related sequences. CDR3 sequences were aligned to IMGT reference sequences to assign V, D and J gene segments. For a sequence to be retained, a match of at least six nucleotides was required to both a V gene segment and a J gene segment. Rearrangements were classified as productive when the CDR3 lacked stop codons and remained in frame with V and J, and all other rearrangements were classified as non-productive. CDR3 was defined according to IMGT convention as the region running from the second conserved V-encoded cysteine to the conserved J-encoded phenylalanine. The earlier analysis of roughly 590 of the donors excluded any sequence lacking an unambiguous match to a single V gene segment. In an earlier analysis of a few hundred of the donors, V segments were called functional above 56.7% productive rearrangements and were called segregating when the between-donor standard deviation exceeded 5%. A statistical classification framework was developed to diagnose cytomegalovirus status using the catalog of TCR beta chain sequences. V and J gene assignment, in a later analysis, came from comparing TCR nucleotide sequences with IMGT/GENE-DB human TR gene sequences. The TCRdist pipeline was used in a later analysis to assign CDR3 sequences and most-parsimonious VDJ recombination scenarios. In a later analysis, each TCR beta chain was defined by its CDR3 amino acid sequence together with its V-gene family, and reads lacking a unique V-gene family were excluded. As a way to deal with suspected cross-contamination and a sequencing artifact, a later analysis dropped under 600 nucleotide sequences that were highly shared and had low generation probability. For each public chain, a later analysis derived a clonal expansion index from normalized ranks of inferred template counts within each repertoire. Generation probabilities in a later analysis came from a VDJ recombination model fitted to out-of-frame rearrangements, and those results were checked against IGoR. A later analysis scored TCR-TCR, TCR-HLA and TCR-CMV co-occurrence with hypergeometric tests, applying a repertoire-size bias correction to TCR pairs. False discovery rates were estimated in a later analysis by permuting HLA or CMV assignments 20 times. In a later analysis, co-occurring TCRs were grouped using DBSCAN, and TCRdist sequence similarity was added for clustering within HLA-allele-positive subsets. Repertoires with fewer than 30,000 or more than 120,000 public chains, plus five repertoires with anomalous nucleotide sharing, were excluded from co-occurrence clustering. The table was pulled from immuneACCESS by TCRdb, which kept in-frame rearrangements only. Such tables lose some clones; where checked, under half of the loss comes from unresolved V genes, and the rest has no known cause. Clone size and V and J calls were adopted from that table, with D and trimming inferred from the DNA. This sample has 200,000 to 250,000 clones in its table, and 65% to 80% of those were observed once. Of the sample, roughly 1.6% is held by the ten largest clones.

The sample was PBMCs. The TCR sequence derives from a man aged 50 to 59 in good health and CMV-seronegative.

The nucleotides are TGTGCCTGGAGTATGGGACACGCGACAACTAATGAAAAACTGTTTTTT. It codes for CAWSMGHATTNEKLFF. The chain links TRBV30 with TRBJ1-4; possibly the D gene is TRBD1, per 6 matching bases. Looking up the germline V gene (reference sequence) yields CDR1 GTSNPN and CDR2 SVGIG. Trimming takes 2 bases from V and 0 bases from J, and the germline ends sit 13 bases apart. Measured from the cysteine to the phenylalanine, the CDR3 is 16 residues long. The only DNA kept is the CDR3, 48 bases in frame from the first base.